This T cell receptor (beta chain) was found in a study of stem cell transplantation in POMP-related autoinflammatory disease. Study-level background: Neutrophil and platelet engraftment from the graft donor was 100% through one year after transplant. Study-level points and caveats: PRAID patients trended toward lower TRB diversity and higher clonality in all analyzed T-cell subsets.

This clone showed up just a few times. No antigen is known for it. The identical CDR3 is also encoded by other nucleotide sequences in the sample. The germline CDR1 and CDR2 sequences are SGHRS and YFSETQ. Trimming cost V 2 bases and J 1 base; bases outside gene matches: 1. The CDR3 runs to 14 residues. Generated by immunoSEQ multiplex PCR, the TCRdb table keeps only in-frame clones and is missing some. Of tens of thousands of clones in the sample, more than 75% are singletons; the top ten hold about 0.66%. The source is a human patient with POMP-related autoinflammation and immune dysregulation (PRAID). Certain T cells may be donor cells from the graft. The specimen comprised CD4+ T cells from PBMCs, sampled after stem cell transplantation. The chain joins TRBV5-1 to TRBJ2-7; 9 positions agree with TRBD1. CDR3 protein: CASSLDRGSYEQYF. The CDR3 coding sequence is TGCGCCAGCAGCTTAGACAGGGGGTCCTACGAGCAGTACTTC.